Presented here are 18 T cell receptor beta chains from one specimen sequenced in a study of T cells in Graves' hyperthyroidism and ophthalmopathy (dated by TCRdb to between 2019 and 2020). Receptor amplification or capture employed multiplex PCR. The instrument was an Illumina HiSeq 2000. The TCR beta CDR3 regions were amplified from the RNA transcripts. The first round of RT-PCR for the TCR CDR3 was performed with the HTBI primer set and the Qiagen OneStep RT-PCR kit. TCRdb cleaned the public reads at Q25 with fastp, built clones with MiXCR and kept in-frame beta chains. Duplicate CDR3 protein sequences are folded into a single record with the most common DNA and genes. This sample comprises around 350,000 distinct CDR3 sequences, over 10% of them detected only once. Of the sample, around a tenth falls within the top ten clones. Sequenced material: blood. The receptors shown here come from a woman younger than 35 with Graves' hyperthyroidism.

J is TRBJ1-3 and V is TRBV30; D call uncertain. CDR1 GTSNPN and CDR2 SVGIG come from the germline V gene (reference sequence). The CDR3 spans 13 residues. V lost 4 bases and J 3 bases, leaving 10 bases between the germline ends. CDR3 sequence (DNA): TGTGCCTGGACCCGGAGGGTTGGAAACACCATATATTTT. The encoded protein is CAWTRRVGNTIYF. Together with reference TRBV30 and TRBJ1-3, the CDR3 gives the full variable domain: SQTIHQWPATLVQPVGSPLSLECTVEGTSNPNLYWYRQAAGRGLQLLFYSVGIGQISSEVPQNLSASRPQDRQFILSSKKLLLSDSGFYLCAWTRRVGNTIYFGEGSWLTVV.

This clonotype showed up many times. The rearrangement joins TRBV10-3 to TRBJ2-7, with 7 bases lining up with TRBD1. The junction had 8 bases not matched to a gene; V was cut back by 6 bases and J by 3 bases. This CDR3 has 14 residues. Germline loops: CDR1 ENHRY, CDR2 SYGVKD. The CDR3 nucleotides read TGTGCCATCAGCCGGACAGGTCCCGTCTACGAGCAGTACTTC. Protein: CAISRTGPVYEQYF.

The chain joins TRBV5-1 to TRBJ2-1; D assignment may be TRBD1 or TRBD2 (5 bases each). Germline V gene sequence: CDR1 SGHRS, CDR2 YFSETQ. Trimming stripped 2 bases from V and 6 bases from J, with 21 bases between. The CDR3 length is 17 residues. The CDR3 sequence: CASSLPRGPSRFNEQFF. In DNA form, the CDR3 reads TGCGCCAGCAGCTTACCAAGGGGACCCTCTAGGTTCAATGAGCAGTTCTTC.

In this sample, this clonotype turned up many times. This chain joins TRBV28 and TRBJ1-1, with TRBD1 matching 9 bases. CDR3 length: 12 residues. With V trimmed by 8 bases and J by 9 bases, 7 bases remained unmatched. The germline V gene encodes CDR1 MDHEN and CDR2 SYDVKM. This chain's CDR3 is CASWDRDVQAFF. In DNA form, the CDR3 reads TGTGCCAGCTGGGACAGGGACGTCCAAGCTTTCTTT.

This clonotype was picked up many times. The V call is TRBV2, the J call TRBJ1-2; D remains ambiguous. The germline V gene encodes CDR1 SNHLY and CDR2 FYNNEI. This CDR3 region has 15 residues. The V end lost 5 bases, the J end lost 2 bases, and 15 bases lay between the germline ends. The DNA for the CDR3 is TGTGCCAGCAGTTTAACTAGGACGGGAAACTATGGCTACACCTTC. This translates into CASSLTRTGNYGYTF.

The genes are TRBV20-1 and TRBJ1-3; D might be TRBD1 (6 bases). CDR1 DFQATT and CDR2 SNEGSKA come from the germline V gene (reference sequence). Trimming cost V 4 bases and J 0 bases, with 13 bases left between them. The CDR3 has 15 amino acids. The CDR3 protein is CSATPTGHSGNTIYF. CDR3 bases: TGCAGTGCTACCCCCACAGGGCACTCTGGAAACACCATATATTTT.

This clonotype was seen repeatedly, ten times or more. V is TRBV6-1 and J is TRBJ2-1, with TRBD1 as a possible D gene (6 bases). V was trimmed by 3 bases and J by 9 bases, leaving 15 bases between them. This CDR3 is built from 14 residues. Germline V gives CDR1 MNHNS, CDR2 SASEGT. CDR3 protein: CASSEGDNNPEQFF. Here the CDR3 DNA reads TGTGCCAGCAGTGAGGGGGACAACAATCCTGAGCAGTTCTTC.

There are many counts of this clonotype. V is TRBV6-1 and J is TRBJ1-2, with TRBD1 matching 7 bases. V gave up 5 bases and J gave up 1 base; unmatched junction bases: 13. The CDR3 covers 17 residues. The germline gives CDR1 MNHNS, CDR2 SASEGT. In DNA, the CDR3 is TGTGCCAGCAGTCCTCCGCGCCTGACAGGGTTTAACTATGGCTACACCTTC. Encoded protein: CASSPPRLTGFNYGYTF.

In its sample, this clonotype was seen many times. The genes are TRBV28 and TRBJ2-7; the D gene is possibly TRBD2 (5 bases). Trimming removed 7 bases from V and 0 bases from J, with 10 bases in between. The germline V gene encodes CDR1 MDHEN and CDR2 SYDVKM. The CDR3 runs to 13 residues. CDR3 residues: CASITRDSYEQYF. The CDR3, as DNA: TGTGCCAGCATTACTAGGGACTCCTACGAGCAGTACTTC.

In this sample, this clonotype turned up many times. The chain recombines TRBV6-1 with TRBJ2-7, with D unresolved. Trimming cost V 6 bases and J 2 bases, with 17 bases left between them. CDR3 size: 15 residues. CDR1 MNHNS and CDR2 SASEGT come from the germline V gene. CDR3 region: CASRTGPNPTYEQYF. CDR3 DNA sequence: TGTGCCAGCAGAACCGGACCGAACCCAACCTACGAGCAGTACTTC.

This clonotype was counted many times. J is TRBJ2-5 and V is TRBV15; a possible D gene is TRBD2 (6 bases). Deletions cut 8 bases from V and 2 bases from J, with 12 bases between. The CDR3 loop spans 13 amino acids. Per germline, CDR1 LNHNV and CDR2 YYDKDF (reference sequence). The CDR3 DNA sequence: TGTGCCACCGCCCGGGACTCGCAAGAGACCCAGTACTTC. Encoded protein: CATARDSQETQYF.

This clonotype was counted ten times or more. The J gene is TRBJ1-1, the V gene TRBV6-1; the D gene is possibly TRBD1 (5 bases). Germline-derived CDR1 and CDR2 are MNHNS and SASEGT. The CDR3 runs to 13 residues. V was trimmed by 6 bases and J by 2 bases, leaving 10 bases between them. CDR3 residues: CASSMTDNTEAFF. Written as DNA, the CDR3 is TGTGCCAGCAGCATGACAGACAACACTGAAGCTTTCTTT.

The chain uses TRBV7-9 and TRBJ2-7; D may match TRBD1 or TRBD2 (5 bases each). The CDR3 loop spans 14 amino acids. The V end was cut by 5 bases, the J end by 8 bases, with 19 bases between. Germline lookup yields CDR1 SEHNR and CDR2 FQNEAQ (reference sequence). CDR3 sequence: CASSPGTLGEKQYF. CDR3 DNA sequence: TGTGCCAGCAGCCCCGGCACTTTGGGGGAAAAGCAGTACTTC.

At least ten counts were recorded for this clonotype. The V gene is TRBV12-3 or TRBV12-4, the J gene TRBJ1-6; D is possibly TRBD1 (5 bases). Trimming shortened V by 3 bases and J by 10 bases, and 16 bases separated the two germline ends. The CDR3 has 15 residues. The CDR3 region is CASSFGEQVGSPLHF. The CDR3, as DNA: TGTGCCAGCAGTTTTGGCGAACAGGTCGGCTCACCCCTCCACTTT.

A note on this clonotype: A much larger clone differs from this one at a single base, so this may be a read error. V gene TRBV20-1 combines with J gene TRBJ1-4; no clear D gene. The V gene's germline CDR1 is DFQATT and CDR2 SNEGSKA (reference sequence). With 1 base removed from V and 0 bases from J, the gap between germline ends came to 6 bases. This CDR3 has 14 amino acids. The CDR3: CSARVSATNEKLFF. For the CDR3, the DNA is TGCAGTGCTAGAGTGAGTGCAACTAATGAAAAACTGTTTTTT.

This clonotype has ten or more counts. The J gene is TRBJ2-4, the V gene TRBV20-1; unclear D gene. Trimming left V 6 bases short and J 0 bases short, with 15 bases between. CDR3 length: 15 amino acids. Germline values: CDR1 DFQATT, CDR2 SNEGSKA (reference sequence). Here the CDR3 DNA reads TGCAGTGCCAATAGCCGGCAGCTAGCCAAAAACATTCAGTACTTC. This sequence encodes CSANSRQLAKNIQYF.

The rearrangement uses TRBV19 and TRBJ2-3; D is undetermined. This CDR3 contains 12 residues. The V end was cut by 6 bases, the J end by 6 bases, with 10 bases between. Germline assignment: CDR1 LNHDA and CDR2 SQIVND (reference sequence). The CDR3: CASSRPDDTQYF. CDR3 coding DNA: TGTGCCAGTAGCCGACCAGACGATACGCAGTATTTT.

This clonotype has a count of ten or more. The chain uses TRBV28 and TRBJ1-6; D remains ambiguous. V gave up 2 bases and J gave up 0 bases, with 2 bases separating them. Germline assignment: CDR1 MDHEN and CDR2 SYDVKM. The CDR3 sequence is 14 residues long. Here the CDR3 reads CASSLTSYNSPLHF. The DNA for the CDR3 is TGTGCCAGCAGTTTAACCTCCTATAATTCACCCCTCCACTTT. Together with reference TRBV28 and TRBJ1-6, the CDR3 gives the full variable domain: DVKVTQSSRYLVKRTGEKVFLECVQDMDHENMFWYRQDPGLGLRLIYFSYDVKMKEKGDIPEGYSVSREKKERFSLILESASTNQTSMYLCASSLTSYNSPLHFGNGTRLTVT.